The rows below give T cell receptor beta chains drawn from one sample of a study of T cell responses to AZD1222 COVID-19 vaccine. TCRdb's copy holds only in-frame clones and misses some; the assay was immunoSEQ multiplex PCR. The sample lists around 120,000 clones; approximately 90% were seen once. This material consisted of peripheral blood, taken on day 0 of AZD1222 vaccination. Receptors were obtained from an adult in good health. Both conserved end residues are part of each CDR3. D genes are given only for firm matches. The listing skips clone size in some rows; elsewhere it reads once, few, many or a size class.

abundance,v_gene,d_gene,j_gene,CDR3nt,CDR3aa
-,TRBV7-9,-,TRBJ2-1,TGTGCCAGCAGCTTAGGTAAAGGAGAGCAGTTCTTC,CASSLGKGEQFF
-,TRBV7-2,-,TRBJ1-4,TGTGCCAGCAGCTTTCCCCGTGGGGCAACTAATGAAAAACTGTTTTTT,CASSFPRGATNEKLFF
few,TRBV5-1,TRBD2,TRBJ2-1,TGCGCCAGCTCCTCAGCGGGAGGGTACAATGAGCAGTTCTTC,CASSSAGGYNEQFF
-,TRBV5-1,-,TRBJ1-1,TGCGCCAGCAGCGGGTCGACCATGGTTAGGAACACTGAAGCTTTCTTT,CASSGSTMVRNTEAFF
-,TRBV28,TRBD1,TRBJ1-2,TGTGCCAGCAGTCGGACAGGGTTCTATGGCTACACCTTC,CASSRTGFYGYTF
once,TRBV30,-,TRBJ2-7,TGTGCCTGGTCGGGTCCGGGGTACGAGCAGTACTTC,CAWSGPGYEQYF
-,TRBV15,-,TRBJ2-2,TGTGCCACCCTTGGCACGCCCCTAAACGGGGAGCTGTTTTTT,CATLGTPLNGELFF
-,TRBV27,-,TRBJ2-1,TGTGCCAGCAGTTTATTTTTGGGCGGGACCTTACCTTACAATGAGCAGTTCTTC,CASSLFLGGTLPYNEQFF
-,TRBV7-2,-,TRBJ2-7,TGTGCCAGCAGCGTGGACAGACCGAGCTCCTACGAGCAGTACTTC,CASSVDRPSSYEQYF
once,TRBV28,-,TRBJ2-7,TGTGCCAGCAGTCTCGGATCAGGCCCCTACGAGCAGTACTTC,CASSLGSGPYEQYF
-,TRBV21-1,-,TRBJ2-1,TGTGCCAGCAGCAAGCCGTGGGACACCTCCTACAATGAGCAGTTCTTC,CASSKPWDTSYNEQFF
-,TRBV18,TRBD1,TRBJ2-3,TGTGCCAGCTCACCCGGGACAGGTGATACGCAGTATTTT,CASSPGTGDTQYF
-,TRBV5-8,-,TRBJ2-7,TGTGCCAGCAGCCGACAGGTAACTTACGAGCAGTACTTC,CASSRQVTYEQYF
-,TRBV5-1,TRBD2,TRBJ2-1,TGCGCCAGCAGCAAAAACCCTAGCGGGGCCAACAATGAGCAGTTCTTC,CASSKNPSGANNEQFF
-,TRBV2,-,TRBJ1-1,TGTGCCAGCAGTACTATGGGGGCAGCTTTCTTT,CASSTMGAAFF
-,TRBV6-2/TRBV6-3,TRBD2,TRBJ2-5,TGTGCCAGCAGGCCTGGACTAGCGGGACTCCAAGAGACCCAGTACTTC,CASRPGLAGLQETQYF
-,TRBV28,TRBD2,TRBJ2-5,TGTGCCAGCAGCTCTAGCGGGAGGGCCTTCCGTGAGACCCAGTACTTC,CASSSSGRAFRETQYF
-,TRBV10-2,TRBD2,TRBJ2-7,TGCGCCACGCAGACAGCGGGGATCTCCTACGAGCAGTACTTC,CATQTAGISYEQYF
-,TRBV28,TRBD1,TRBJ1-4,TGTGCCAGCAGCCCAGGGGGCAGAGATGAAAAACTGTTTTTT,CASSPGGRDEKLFF
-,TRBV28,-,TRBJ1-4,TGTGCCAGCAGTTCAACCGGGTGGTGGGCTAATGAAAAACTGTTTTTT,CASSSTGWWANEKLFF
-,TRBV7-9,TRBD2,TRBJ2-7,TGTGCCAGCAGCACCCGGGGGGACTCCTACGAGCAGTACTTC,CASSTRGDSYEQYF
-,TRBV27,TRBD2,TRBJ2-1,TGTGCCAGCAGTTCCCCACCGACTAGCGGGCCATACAATGAGCAGTTCTTC,CASSSPPTSGPYNEQFF
-,TRBV9,-,TRBJ2-1,TGTGCCAGCAGCGTAGCGGGGTTATACAATGAGCAGTTCTTC,CASSVAGLYNEQFF
-,TRBV15,-,TRBJ1-1,TGTGCCACCAGCAGAGGCGAGGGAAGAGGTTATGACACTGAAGCTTTCTTT,CATSRGEGRGYDTEAFF
-,TRBV6-1,-,TRBJ1-3,TGTGCCAGCAGTGAAGCGATGGTAACTGGAAACACCATATATTTT,CASSEAMVTGNTIYF
-,TRBV18,-,TRBJ1-1,TGTGCCAGCTCACCGAGGGACGGGGACACTGAAGCTTTCTTT,CASSPRDGDTEAFF
-,TRBV6-1,TRBD1,TRBJ2-7,TGTGCCAGCAGTGAATCAGGGACAGGGTCATCGCAGTACTTC,CASSESGTGSSQYF
-,TRBV6-5,TRBD1,TRBJ2-6,TGTGCCAGCAGTACAGGGGCCGGGGCCAACGTCCTGACTTTC,CASSTGAGANVLTF
few,TRBV2,TRBD1,TRBJ1-6,TGTGCCAGCAGGAGGGAGACAGGGGGCAGGTCACCCCTCCACTTT,CASRRETGGRSPLHF
-,TRBV7-2,-,TRBJ2-2,TGTGCCAGCAGCTTCGGGGTAGAAAACACCGGGGAGCTGTTTTTT,CASSFGVENTGELFF
once,TRBV19,TRBD1,TRBJ2-1,TGTGCCAGTAGTATAGGACAGGGGCCCTACAATGAGCAGTTCTTC,CASSIGQGPYNEQFF
-,TRBV6-5,TRBD2,TRBJ2-7,TGTGCCAGCAACCCAGCGGGAGGGCCCTACGAGCAGTACTTC,CASNPAGGPYEQYF
once,TRBV5-1,TRBD1,TRBJ2-1,TGCGCCAGCAGCTCTGGACAGGGGATCCACAATGAGCAGTTCTTC,CASSSGQGIHNEQFF
-,TRBV5-1,-,TRBJ1-1,TGCGCCAGCAGCCTACAAGTTGGGAACACTGAAGCTTTCTTT,CASSLQVGNTEAFF
once,TRBV27,-,TRBJ2-2,TGTGCCAGCACCCCTGTTATGGGGGGACTTGGCACCGGGGAGCTGTTTTTT,CASTPVMGGLGTGELFF
few,TRBV29-1,-,TRBJ1-1,TGCAGCGTTGCTAACCCGGGACGGGTGAACACTGAAGCTTTCTTT,CSVANPGRVNTEAFF
-,TRBV28,TRBD1,TRBJ2-7,TGTGCCAGCAGTTTTTCAGGGGGGCAGTACTTC,CASSFSGGQYF
-,TRBV28,-,TRBJ1-5,TGTGCCAGCAGTTTGAGACAGAACGGAAATCAGCCCCAGCATTTT,CASSLRQNGNQPQHF
-,TRBV5-5,-,TRBJ1-3,TGTGCCAGCAGCTTGGTCGGGATCCGGGGAAACACCATATATTTT,CASSLVGIRGNTIYF
once,TRBV28,TRBD1,TRBJ2-2,TGTGCCAGCAGTTTACAGGGGGCGAGGGCCGGGGAGCTGTTTTTT,CASSLQGARAGELFF
-,TRBV5-4,TRBD1,TRBJ1-2,TGTGCCAGCAGTTTTGACAGGGGCTATGGCTACACCTTC,CASSFDRGYGYTF
-,TRBV28,-,TRBJ2-5,TGTGCCAGCAGTTTAGGCAGACAAGAGACCCAGTACTTC,CASSLGRQETQYF
-,TRBV19,-,TRBJ1-2,TGTGCCAGTAGTCCCGAGGGGTATGGCTACACCTTC,CASSPEGYGYTF
-,TRBV6-1,-,TRBJ2-2,TGTGCCAGCAGTGATCCATCAAGGGGAACCGGGGAGCTGTTTTTT,CASSDPSRGTGELFF
-,TRBV19,TRBD1,TRBJ1-4,TGTGCCAGTAGTATGACAGGGGTCGGGGAAAAACTGTTTTTT,CASSMTGVGEKLFF
-,TRBV24-1,TRBD2,TRBJ2-3,TGTGCCACCAGTGTCCAACCCCCGGGACTAGCCCCAGATACGCAGTATTTT,CATSVQPPGLAPDTQYF
-,TRBV2,TRBD2,TRBJ2-3,TGTGCCAGCAATGGGGGACTAGAGATAGATACGCAGTATTTT,CASNGGLEIDTQYF
-,TRBV28,-,TRBJ1-1,TGTGCCAGCAGTCCCGGAACAGGGTTAGTGGCTGAAGCTTTCTTT,CASSPGTGLVAEAFF
once,TRBV6-1,-,TRBJ1-1,TGTGCCAGCAGTGAAGCTAACGAGGGGGGAGCTGAAGCTTTCTTT,CASSEANEGGAEAFF
-,TRBV7-9,-,TRBJ2-1,TGTGCCGGAAGTACGGGATACAATGAGCAGTTCTTC,CAGSTGYNEQFF
-,TRBV24-1,TRBD1,TRBJ1-1,TGTGCCACCAGTGATCCTGGACAGGGGGCTGAAGCTTTCTTT,CATSDPGQGAEAFF
-,TRBV4-1,TRBD1,TRBJ1-2,TGCGCCAGCAGCCTAGCCGGGACAGGGGACAACTATGGCTACACCTTC,CASSLAGTGDNYGYTF
few,TRBV27,TRBD1,TRBJ2-7,TGTGCCAGCAGTTCCTCGACAGGGGGCCCATACGAGCAGTACTTC,CASSSSTGGPYEQYF